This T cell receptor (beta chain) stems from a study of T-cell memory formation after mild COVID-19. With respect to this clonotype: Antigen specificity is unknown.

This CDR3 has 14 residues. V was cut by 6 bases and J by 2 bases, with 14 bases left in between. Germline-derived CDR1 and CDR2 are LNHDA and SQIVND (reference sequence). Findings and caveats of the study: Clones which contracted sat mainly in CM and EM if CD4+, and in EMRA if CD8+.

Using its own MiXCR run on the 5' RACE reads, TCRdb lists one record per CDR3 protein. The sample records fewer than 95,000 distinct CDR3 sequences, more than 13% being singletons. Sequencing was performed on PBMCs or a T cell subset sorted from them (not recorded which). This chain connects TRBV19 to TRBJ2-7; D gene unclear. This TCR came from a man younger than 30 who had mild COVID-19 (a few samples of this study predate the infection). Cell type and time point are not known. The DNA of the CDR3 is TGTGCCAGTAGCACGACTGAAGACACCTACGAGCAGTACTTC. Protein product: CASSTTEDTYEQYF.